The T cell receptor (beta chain) described here comes from a study of CD8+CD57+ T cells in acquired aplastic anemia. The study profiled TCR beta VDJ and CDR3 using genomic DNA as template. Each CDR3 protein is one row after TCRdb ran MiXCR on the reads. The sample has about 160,000 distinct CDR3 sequences, 48% seen once; the top ten hold 25% to 35%. This CDR3 region has 15 residues. Germline V gives CDR1 MNHNS, CDR2 SASEGT. The trim removed 6 bases at V and 2 bases at J, leaving 7 bases unmatched. Patients selected for sequencing had displayed CD8+CD57+ cell expansion by flow cytometry. With no exception, the patients had severe acquired aplastic anemia. Blood came from patients not yet given any therapy. This clonotype was seen many times.

The V gene is TRBV6-1, the J gene TRBJ2-7, with 10 bases that match TRBD1. The source is a human donor with aplastic anemia. Sequences were obtained from sorted CD4+, CD8+, or CD8+CD57+ T cells (not recorded which) from PBMCs. CDR3 DNA sequence: TGTGCCAGCAGCGGCGGGACAGGGGTAGCCTACGAGCAGTACTTC. As protein: CASSGGTGVAYEQYF.